This T cell receptor beta chain stems from a study of regulatory T cells in long-lasting Graves disease (dated by TCRdb to about 2021). Regarding the research as a whole: In the newly diagnosed Graves' disease group, patients had been taking antithyroid drugs for less than 3 months. The study was registered as a clinical trial and conducted in China. Persistent Graves' disease patients were compared with newly diagnosed Graves' disease patients by peripheral blood TCR sequencing and RNA sequencing. A total of about 33 samples underwent TCR sequencing, from roughly 13 patients with persistent Graves' disease and some 20 patients with newly diagnosed Graves' disease.

Study-wide findings and limitations: Lower TCR Shannon entropy and fewer highly expanded clones were observed in persistent Graves' disease patients than in newly diagnosed patients, which suggested clonal expansion. Because the primary lesion, thyroid tissue, could not be accessed, the study looked at peripheral blood alone. Sequencing and analysis were limited to the TCR beta chain. As a limitation, the authors acknowledged that the small sample size may reduce accuracy. Persistent patients shared more public clonotypes among themselves (over 2,500) than newly diagnosed patients did (approximately 870). Persistent disease showed preferential use of TRBV28, TRBJ1-2 and TRBJ2-5, whereas newly diagnosed disease favored TRBV20-1 and TRBJ2-1.

The time point label of this sample denotes: newly diagnosed GD, antithyroid drugs for less than 3 months. RNA was extracted from PBMCs in TRIzol for both TCR sequencing and RNA sequencing. The diagnosis of Graves' disease was made according to American Thyroid Association guidelines. Patients for the study were recruited at an endocrinology department in Xi'an, China. From each patient, about 9 milliliters of peripheral blood was collected into an EDTA anticoagulant tube. Ficoll Paque Plus density gradient separation was used to isolate PBMCs, and no further T cell sorting was done. An Agilent 2100 Bioanalyzer and agarose gel were used to check RNA quality, while a NanoDrop 2000 measured RNA concentration. Clipping removes 5 bases from V and 8 bases from J, with 13 as the unmatched junction base count. The CDR3, from cysteine to phenylalanine, totals 17 residues. Only CDR3 DNA is held: 51 bases, read in frame from base 1. For CDR1 and CDR2, the germline V gene (reference sequence) lists LNHDA and SQIVND.

On this clonotype: Its antigen target is currently unknown. Qualities for individual bases were not recorded, and no much larger clone is one base off.

The library was prepared using multiplex PCR. The sequencer listed for this sample is Illumina HiSeq 4000. CDR3 regions were amplified by Arm-PCR with iRepertoire HTBI primers to construct TCR beta libraries. Before sequencing, the PCR products underwent gel purification. The source study handled its data this way. Gene usage analysis of CDR3 amino acid clonotypes relied on the roughly 64 TRBV and 15 or so TRBJ segments identified across samples. Filtered high-quality paired reads were merged into contigs using COPE and FqMerger. BLAST was used to align contigs to IMGT TRBV, TRBD and TRBJ reference genes, with CDR3 defined following IMGT. Highly expanded clones were defined as clonotypes with a frequency above 0.1%. Shannon entropy was used to measure repertoire diversity, and the Gini coefficient was used to measure V-J evenness. A clonotype found in more than one individual was treated as public. TCRdb trimmed the raw reads at Q25, called clones with MiXCR and kept productive beta chains. Every distinct CDR3 protein forms one entry, paired with its most common genes and DNA. The V and J calls were determined by TCRdb, not by the authors. This sample lists over 350,000 distinct CDR3 sequences; approximately 16% were detected once. Clones ranked in the top ten supply about 8% of the sample.

These sequences were also reported in another study, on T cells in Graves' hyperthyroidism and ophthalmopathy. The second study's authors report: Graves' hyperthyroidism was defined as stable when no progression to ophthalmopathy occurred over 18 months of follow-up. Hyperthyroidism patients were aged 18 to 65 years and newly diagnosed, with disease duration of less than 2 months. Patients with uncontrolled infections, other autoimmune diseases, pregnancy or lactation were excluded. Diagnoses were based on clinical symptoms, serum thyroxine and TRAb, thyroid ultrasound and orbital computed tomography. A first-round RT-PCR of the TCR CDR3 used the HTBI primer set with the Qiagen OneStep RT-PCR kit. Most expanded thyroid clonotypes (frequency above 0.001) were also detected in blood, a finding suggesting that blood repertoires may reflect thyroid immune responses. A 13 V-J signature model separated ophthalmopathy from stable hyperthyroidism, with approximately 86% sensitivity and roughly 84% specificity in cross-validation and 80%/75% in testing. In validation, the model predicted progression to ophthalmopathy with over 60% sensitivity and around 72% specificity, a median of roughly seven months before onset. A discovery cohort of about 96 patients, about 43 with Graves' ophthalmopathy and over 55 with stable Graves' hyperthyroidism, was used to find distinguishing TCR V-J signatures. Prospective prediction of ophthalmopathy was tested in an independent validation cohort consisting of 18 to 20 hyperthyroidism patients and some 16 patients who later progressed to ophthalmopathy. For training and testing, the roughly 97 patients in the discovery cohort were randomly divided in a 7:3 ratio. In about 6 Graves' hyperthyroidism patients, the study also compared T-cell repertoires from thyroid tissue with T-cell repertoires from blood. Following sampling, methimazole starting at 30 mg daily was given to hyperthyroidism patients, and high-dose intravenous methylprednisolone was given to ophthalmopathy patients. The libraries were constructed in a second round of multiplex PCR and then size-selected and purified. The libraries were sequenced on an Illumina HiSeq2000 using paired-end 100 bp reads. Raw data were processed with SOAPnuke, discarding reads with adapters, uncalled bases, mean Phred below 15, or no exact constant-primer or identifier match. COPE v1.2.5 was used to merge the high-quality paired reads, and each unique nucleotide sequence was defined as a clonotype. MiTCR v1.1 was used to align the clonotypes against IMGT TRBV, TRBD and TRBJ reference segments. Analysis was restricted to V-J combinations with a frequency above 0.0001, which covered 98% to 99.2% of repertoires. A TCS score was defined as the ratio of F50 (clonal expansion) to E x V (chaos), with BLOSUM62-based TCRdist applied between CDR3 peptides within each V-J. Welch's t-statistics and random forest reduced roughly 530 V-J features to 13, which were used in a naive Bayes classifier (R e1071). No statistical method was used to set the sample size in advance, and investigators knew the group allocation. TCR Vbeta CDR3 sequencing of 135 peripheral blood samples (43 ophthalmopathy, 75 hyperthyroidism and some 17 progressor patients) is reported in the paper.

Recombination linked TRBV19 to TRBJ2-1; TRBD2 matches 12 bases in the middle. The clonotype originates from a woman aged 40 to 50 with Graves disease. Donor details come from another sample of the same person, matched by shared clones. Sample: peripheral blood mononuclear cells (PBMCs), taken at new diagnosis, from a patient treated with antithyroid drugs. The sequenced DNA is TGTGCCAGTAGTCCACCCTTACTAGCGGGAGGTGAATATGAGCAGTTCTTC. It encodes CASSPPLLAGGEYEQFF.